This TCR beta chain originates from a study of CD8+ T cells in alopecia areata. Study summary: For the treated group, dosing was oral tofacitinib at 5 to 10 mg twice daily.

The CDR3 sequence is 13 residues long. V gave up 5 bases and J gave up 4 bases, with 11 bases separating them. CDR1 is SGHTA and CDR2 is FQGNSA in the germline V gene. Extracted RNA was reverse transcribed into cDNA, the sequencing template. TCRdb keeps only in-frame clones here, not all; method: immunoSEQ multiplex PCR. The table records 110,000 to 150,000 clones, approximately 50% of them present only once. The study's findings and limits: Scalp sample data also include resident alphabeta T cells from normal skin.

Peripheral blood and lesional scalp punch biopsies were taken from alopecia areata patients. Cell sorting on a FACSAria was used to separate CD4+ and CD8+ T cells from the PBMCs. In regard to this clone: The antigen remains unidentified.

This sequence originates from a human donor with alopecia areata. The sample here was CD4+ T cells sorted from blood, taken at week 0. V gene TRBV7-2 combines with J gene TRBJ1-2; possible D gene TRBD1, 5 bases. In DNA form, the CDR3 reads TGTGCCAGCAGCATTGACAGCGTCTATGGCTACACCTTC. Amino acids: CASSIDSVYGYTF.